This paragraph reports one TCR beta chain. V was pared by 5 bases and J by 5 bases, with 12 bases between. From germline, CDR1 is SGHTA and CDR2 FQGTGA. The CDR3 extends over 13 amino acids. The PCR used 60 Vbeta and 13 Jbeta primers. Assay: immunoSEQ multiplex PCR; the TCRdb copy retains only in-frame clones and omits some. This sample has about 67,000 clones, with approximately 67% found just once. These data belong to a study of cytomegalovirus exposure and HLA in healthy donors. The sample was PBMCs. This sequence was found in a woman in her 30s in good health and CMV-seronegative. The V gene is TRBV7-3, the J gene TRBJ1-1, with D possibly TRBD1 on 6 matching bases. The CDR3 sequence is CASSPFRGTEAFF. The CDR3 DNA is TGTGCCAGCAGCCCCTTTAGGGGGACTGAAGCTTTCTTT.